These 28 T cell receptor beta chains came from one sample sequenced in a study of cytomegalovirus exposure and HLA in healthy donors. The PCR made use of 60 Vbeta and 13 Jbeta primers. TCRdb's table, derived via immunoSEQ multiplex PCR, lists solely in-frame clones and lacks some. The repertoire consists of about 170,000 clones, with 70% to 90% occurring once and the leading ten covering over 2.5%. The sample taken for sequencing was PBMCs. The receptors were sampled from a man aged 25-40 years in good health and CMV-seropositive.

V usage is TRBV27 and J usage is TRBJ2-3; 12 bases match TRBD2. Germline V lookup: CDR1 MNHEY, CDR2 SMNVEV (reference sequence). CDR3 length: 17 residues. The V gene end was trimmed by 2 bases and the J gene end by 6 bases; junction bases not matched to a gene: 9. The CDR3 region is CASSLRASGRAGDTQYF. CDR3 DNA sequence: TGTGCCAGCAGTTTAAGGGCTAGCGGGAGGGCCGGGGATACGCAGTATTTT.

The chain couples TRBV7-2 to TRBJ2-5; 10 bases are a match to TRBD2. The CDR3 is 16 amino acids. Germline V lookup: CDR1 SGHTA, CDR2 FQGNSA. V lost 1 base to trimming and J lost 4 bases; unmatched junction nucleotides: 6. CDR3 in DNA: TGTGCCAGCAGCTTAGGGCTAGCGGGAGCCGGAGAGACCCAGTACTTC. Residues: CASSLGLAGAGETQYF.

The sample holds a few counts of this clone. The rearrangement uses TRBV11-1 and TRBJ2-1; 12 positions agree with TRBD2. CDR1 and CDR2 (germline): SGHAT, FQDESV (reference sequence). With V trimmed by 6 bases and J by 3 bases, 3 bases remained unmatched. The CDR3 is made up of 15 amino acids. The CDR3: CASRLLAGGYNEQFF. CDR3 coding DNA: TGTGCCAGCAGGTTACTAGCGGGAGGCTACAATGAGCAGTTCTTC. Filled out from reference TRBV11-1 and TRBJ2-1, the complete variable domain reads EAEVAQSPRYKITEKSQAVAFWCDPISGHATLYWYRQILGQGPELLVQFQDESVVDDSQLPKDRFSAERLKGVDSTLKIQPAELGDSAMYLCASRLLAGGYNEQFFGPGTRLTVL.

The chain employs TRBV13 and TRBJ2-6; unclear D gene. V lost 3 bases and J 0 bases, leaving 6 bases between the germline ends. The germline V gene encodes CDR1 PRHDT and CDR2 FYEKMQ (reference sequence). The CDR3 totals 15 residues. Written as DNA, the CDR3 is TGTGCCAGCAGCTTCTCTATCTCTGGGGCCAACGTCCTGACTTTC. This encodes CASSFSISGANVLTF.

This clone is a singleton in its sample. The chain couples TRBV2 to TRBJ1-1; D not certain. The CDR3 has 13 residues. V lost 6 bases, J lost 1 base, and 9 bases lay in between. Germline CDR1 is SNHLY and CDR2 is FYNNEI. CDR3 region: CASRSQENTEAFF. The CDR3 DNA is TGTGCCAGCAGGTCTCAGGAGAACACTGAAGCTTTCTTT.

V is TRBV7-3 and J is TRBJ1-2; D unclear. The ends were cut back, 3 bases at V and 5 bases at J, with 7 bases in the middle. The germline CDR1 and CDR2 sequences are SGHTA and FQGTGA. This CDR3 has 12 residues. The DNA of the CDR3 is TGTGCCAGCAGCTTTGAGCTATATGGCTACACCTTC. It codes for CASSFELYGYTF. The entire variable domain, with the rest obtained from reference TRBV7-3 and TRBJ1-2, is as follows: GAGVSQTPSNKVTEKGKYVELRCDPISGHTALYWYRQSLGQGPEFLIYFQGTGAADDSGLPNDRFFAVRPEGSVSTLKIQRTERGDSAVYLCASSFELYGYTFGSGTRLTVV.

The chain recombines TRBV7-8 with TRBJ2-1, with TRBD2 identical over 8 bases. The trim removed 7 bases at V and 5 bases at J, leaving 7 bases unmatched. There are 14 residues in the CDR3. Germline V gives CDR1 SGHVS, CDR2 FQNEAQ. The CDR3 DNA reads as TGTGCCAGCACCCCGACTAGCGCCCACAATGAGCAGTTCTTC. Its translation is CASTPTSAHNEQFF.

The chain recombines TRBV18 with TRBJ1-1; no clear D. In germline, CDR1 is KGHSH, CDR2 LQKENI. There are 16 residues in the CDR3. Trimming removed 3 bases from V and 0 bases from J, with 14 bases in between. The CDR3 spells CASSPPDRSMNTEAFF. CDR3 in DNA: TGTGCCAGCTCACCGCCCGATCGTAGCATGAACACTGAAGCTTTCTTT.

CDR3 region: CASSLEAGSNEQFF. The CDR3 nucleotides read TGTGCCAGCAGCTTGGAAGCGGGATCGAATGAGCAGTTCTTC. V gene TRBV11-3 combines with J gene TRBJ2-1; 7 bases line up with TRBD2. The V and J ends lost 3 bases and 7 bases, in that order; junction bases with no gene match: 6. This CDR3 is built from 14 residues. Germline CDR1 is SGHNT and CDR2 is YENEEA.

In DNA form, the CDR3 reads TGCGCCAGCAGCCGTGGGGGTCCGGACAGGGAAGATTATGAAAAACTGTTTTTT. It encodes CASSRGGPDREDYEKLFF. The chain joins TRBV5-1 to TRBJ1-4; 8 nucleotides match TRBD1. The CDR3 is 18 residues long. Losses at the gene ends were 4 bases for V and 6 bases for J; bases not matched to a gene: 17. Germline V lookup: CDR1 SGHRS, CDR2 YFSETQ.

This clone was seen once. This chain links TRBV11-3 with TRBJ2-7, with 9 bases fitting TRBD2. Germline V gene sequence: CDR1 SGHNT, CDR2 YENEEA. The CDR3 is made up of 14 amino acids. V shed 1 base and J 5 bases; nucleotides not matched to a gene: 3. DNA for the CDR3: TGTGCCAGCAGCTTAGGCGGGAGGGCCGACGAGCAGTACTTC. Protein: CASSLGGRADEQYF.

This chain's CDR3 is CASSPYPGGISYEQYV. The CDR3 DNA is TGTGCCAGCAGCCCGTACCCGGGAGGGATCTCCTACGAGCAGTACGTC. The chain is built from TRBV7-9 and TRBJ2-7; TRBD2 matches at 8 bases. The CDR3 totals 16 residues. CDR1 SEHNR and CDR2 FQNEAQ come from the germline V gene (reference sequence). J lost 0 bases, V lost 5 bases, and 9 bases had no gene match.

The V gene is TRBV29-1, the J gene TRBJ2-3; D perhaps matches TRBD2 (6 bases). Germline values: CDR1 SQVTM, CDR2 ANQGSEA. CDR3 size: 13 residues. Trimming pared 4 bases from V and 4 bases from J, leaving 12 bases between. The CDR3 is CSVGGGEPDTQYF. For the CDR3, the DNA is TGCAGCGTTGGGGGCGGGGAGCCAGATACGCAGTATTTT.

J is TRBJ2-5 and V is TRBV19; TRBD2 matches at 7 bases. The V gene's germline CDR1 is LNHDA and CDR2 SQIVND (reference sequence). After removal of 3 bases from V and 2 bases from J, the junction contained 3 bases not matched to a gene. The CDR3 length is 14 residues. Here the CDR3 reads CASSMAGEQETQYF. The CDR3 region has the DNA TGTGCCAGTAGTATGGCGGGAGAACAAGAGACCCAGTACTTC.

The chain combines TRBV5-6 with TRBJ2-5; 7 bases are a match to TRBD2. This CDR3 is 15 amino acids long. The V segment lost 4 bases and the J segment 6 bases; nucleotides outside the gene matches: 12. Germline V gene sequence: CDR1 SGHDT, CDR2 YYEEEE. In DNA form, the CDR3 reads TGTGCCAGCAGCGACGAACGGGGGGAACCCCAGACCCAGTACTTC. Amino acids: CASSDERGEPQTQYF.

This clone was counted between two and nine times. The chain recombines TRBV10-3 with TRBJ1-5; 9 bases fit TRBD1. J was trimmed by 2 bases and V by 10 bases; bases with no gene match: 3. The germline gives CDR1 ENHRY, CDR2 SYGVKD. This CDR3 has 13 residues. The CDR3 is CATRQGGNQPQHF. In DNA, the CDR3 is TGTGCCACCCGACAGGGGGGCAATCAGCCCCAGCATTTT.

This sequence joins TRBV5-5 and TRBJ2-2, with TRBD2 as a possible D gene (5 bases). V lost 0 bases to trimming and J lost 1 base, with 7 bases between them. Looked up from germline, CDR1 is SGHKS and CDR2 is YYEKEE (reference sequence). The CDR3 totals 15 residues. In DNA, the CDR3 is TGTGCCAGCAGCTTGGGAGGGAAGAACACCGGGGAGCTGTTTTTT. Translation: CASSLGGKNTGELFF.

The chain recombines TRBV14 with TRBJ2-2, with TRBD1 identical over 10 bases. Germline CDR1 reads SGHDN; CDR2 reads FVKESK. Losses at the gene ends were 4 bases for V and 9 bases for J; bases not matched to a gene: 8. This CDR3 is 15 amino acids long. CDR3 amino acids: CASSRLDRGIRELFF. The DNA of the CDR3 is TGTGCCAGCAGCCGGTTGGACAGGGGGATCCGGGAGCTGTTTTTT. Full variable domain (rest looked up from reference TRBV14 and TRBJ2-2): EAGVTQFPSHSVIEKGQTVTLRCDPISGHDNLYWYRRVMGKEIKFLLHFVKESKQDESGMPNNRFLAERTGGTYSTLKVQPAELEDSGVYFCASSRLDRGIRELFFGEGSRLTVL.

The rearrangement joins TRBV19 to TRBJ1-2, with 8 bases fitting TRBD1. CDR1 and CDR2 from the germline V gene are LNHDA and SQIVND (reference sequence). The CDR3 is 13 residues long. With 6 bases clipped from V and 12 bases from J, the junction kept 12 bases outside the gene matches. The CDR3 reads CASSKTRQGTDTF. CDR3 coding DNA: TGTGCCAGTAGCAAAACCCGACAGGGGACGGACACCTTC. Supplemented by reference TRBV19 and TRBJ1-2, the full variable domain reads DGGITQSPKYLFRKEGQNVTLSCEQNLNHDAMYWYRQDPGQGLRLIYYSQIVNDFQKGDIAEGYSVSREKKESFPLTVTSAQKNPTAFYLCASSKTRQGTDTFGSGTRLTVV.

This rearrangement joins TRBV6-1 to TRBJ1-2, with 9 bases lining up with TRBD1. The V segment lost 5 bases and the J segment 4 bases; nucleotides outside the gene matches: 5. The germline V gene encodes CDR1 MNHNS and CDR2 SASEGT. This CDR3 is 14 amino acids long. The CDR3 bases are TGTGCCAGCAGTCTACACAGGGGGCCCTATGGCTACACCTTC. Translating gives CASSLHRGPYGYTF.

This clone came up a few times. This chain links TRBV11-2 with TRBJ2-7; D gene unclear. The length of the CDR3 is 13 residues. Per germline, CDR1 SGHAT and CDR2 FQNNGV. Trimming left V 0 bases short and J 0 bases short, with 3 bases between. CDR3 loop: CASSLDVSYEQYF. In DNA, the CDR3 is TGTGCCAGCAGCTTAGACGTCTCCTACGAGCAGTACTTC.

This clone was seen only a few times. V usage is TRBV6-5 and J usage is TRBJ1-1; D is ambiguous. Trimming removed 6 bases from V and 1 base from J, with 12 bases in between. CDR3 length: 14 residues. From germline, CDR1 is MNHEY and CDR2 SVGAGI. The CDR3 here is CASSLRGPNTEAFF. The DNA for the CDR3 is TGTGCCAGCAGCCTCCGGGGTCCGAACACTGAAGCTTTCTTT.

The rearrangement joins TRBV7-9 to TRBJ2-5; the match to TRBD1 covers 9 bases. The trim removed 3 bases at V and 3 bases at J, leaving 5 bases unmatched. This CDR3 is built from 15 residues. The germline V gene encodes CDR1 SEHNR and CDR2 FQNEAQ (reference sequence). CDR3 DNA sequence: TGTGCCAGCAGCTTCCGGACAGGGGTTAAAGAGACCCAGTACTTC. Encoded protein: CASSFRTGVKETQYF.

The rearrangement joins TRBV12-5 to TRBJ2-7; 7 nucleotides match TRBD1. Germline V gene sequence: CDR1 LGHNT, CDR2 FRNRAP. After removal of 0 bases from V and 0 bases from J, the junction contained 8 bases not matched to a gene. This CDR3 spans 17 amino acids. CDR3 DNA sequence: TGTGCTAGTGGTTTGGTACTTGGGGGACAGAGCTCCTACGAGCAGTACGTC. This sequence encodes CASGLVLGGQSSYEQYV.

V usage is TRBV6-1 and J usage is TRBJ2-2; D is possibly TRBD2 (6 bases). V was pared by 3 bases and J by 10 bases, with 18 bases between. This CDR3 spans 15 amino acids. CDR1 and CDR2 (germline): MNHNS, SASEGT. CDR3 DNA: TGTGCCAGCAGTGATTCAGGGTTCGGGGGAATGGAGCTGTTTTTT. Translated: CASSDSGFGGMELFF.

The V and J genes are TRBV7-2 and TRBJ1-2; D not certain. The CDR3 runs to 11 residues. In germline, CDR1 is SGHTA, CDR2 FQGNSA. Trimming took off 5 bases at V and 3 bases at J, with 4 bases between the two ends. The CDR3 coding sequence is TGTGCCAGCAGCAACTACTATGGCTACACCTTC. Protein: CASSNYYGYTF.

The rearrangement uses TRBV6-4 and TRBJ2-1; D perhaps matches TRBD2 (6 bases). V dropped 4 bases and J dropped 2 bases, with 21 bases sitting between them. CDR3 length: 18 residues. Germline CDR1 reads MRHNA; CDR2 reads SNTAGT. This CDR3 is CASSGSFKGRLAYNEQFF. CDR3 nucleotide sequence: TGTGCCAGCAGTGGGTCTTTTAAAGGGAGGCTGGCCTACAATGAGCAGTTCTTC.

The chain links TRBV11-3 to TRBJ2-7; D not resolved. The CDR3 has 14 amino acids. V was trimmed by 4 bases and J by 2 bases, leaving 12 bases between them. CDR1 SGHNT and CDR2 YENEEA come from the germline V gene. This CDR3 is CASSSPNQAYEQYF. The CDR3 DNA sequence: TGTGCCAGCAGCTCCCCCAACCAGGCCTACGAGCAGTACTTC.